This entry lists 4 T cell receptor beta chains sequenced from one sample in a study of T cells in Graves' hyperthyroidism and ophthalmopathy. From RNA transcripts, TCR beta CDR3 regions were amplified. First-round RT-PCR of the TCR CDR3 relied on the HTBI primer set. TCRdb re-analysed the multiplex PCR reads in MiXCR, keeping a single row per CDR3 protein. Altogether approximately 620,000 distinct CDR3 sequences are present, about 16% being singletons, with the ten largest covering around 3.3%. Sequencing input: blood. Source of these receptors: a woman in her forties with Graves' ophthalmopathy.

This clonotype occurred many times. V usage is TRBV11-2 and J usage is TRBJ2-5, with TRBD2 matching over 7 bases. From germline, CDR1 is SGHAT and CDR2 FQNNGV. The CDR3 has 14 residues. With V trimmed by 2 bases and J by 5 bases, 5 bases remained unmatched. The CDR3 protein is CASSLTLGGETQYF. The CDR3, as DNA: TGTGCCAGCAGCTTAACTCTGGGAGGGGAGACCCAGTACTTC. The full variable domain, completed using reference TRBV11-2 and TRBJ2-5, is EAGVAQSPRYKIIEKRQSVAFWCNPISGHATLYWYQQILGQGPKLLIQFQNNGVVDDSQLPKDRFSAERLKGVDSTLKIQPAKLEDSAVYLCASSLTLGGETQYFGPGTRLLVL.

The chain combines TRBV2 with TRBJ2-2, with TRBD2 matching 8 bases. The CDR3 sequence is 15 residues long. With V trimmed by 3 bases and J by 7 bases, 7 bases remained unmatched. Germline CDR1 reads SNHLY; CDR2 reads FYNNEI. Written as DNA, the CDR3 is TGTGCCAGCAGTGACTTGCCTAGCGGGCTCGGGGAGCTGTTTTTT. Amino acids: CASSDLPSGLGELFF.

This clonotype was seen many times. This sequence joins TRBV28 and TRBJ1-2; D is unresolved. Germline V gene data show CDR1 as MDHEN and CDR2 as SYDVKM. CDR3 length: 11 residues. With 5 bases removed from V and 8 bases from J, the gap between germline ends came to 9 bases. CDR3 DNA: TGTGCCAGCAGTCGATCCGGGGGCTACACCTTC. Translation: CASSRSGGYTF.

This clonotype was recorded at least ten times. The J gene is TRBJ2-3, the V gene TRBV12-3 or TRBV12-4, with D possibly TRBD2 on 5 matching bases. The CDR3 consists of 11 residues. The CDR3 protein is CAISDTDTQYF. The CDR3, as DNA: TGTGCAATTAGCGACACAGATACGCAGTATTTT.